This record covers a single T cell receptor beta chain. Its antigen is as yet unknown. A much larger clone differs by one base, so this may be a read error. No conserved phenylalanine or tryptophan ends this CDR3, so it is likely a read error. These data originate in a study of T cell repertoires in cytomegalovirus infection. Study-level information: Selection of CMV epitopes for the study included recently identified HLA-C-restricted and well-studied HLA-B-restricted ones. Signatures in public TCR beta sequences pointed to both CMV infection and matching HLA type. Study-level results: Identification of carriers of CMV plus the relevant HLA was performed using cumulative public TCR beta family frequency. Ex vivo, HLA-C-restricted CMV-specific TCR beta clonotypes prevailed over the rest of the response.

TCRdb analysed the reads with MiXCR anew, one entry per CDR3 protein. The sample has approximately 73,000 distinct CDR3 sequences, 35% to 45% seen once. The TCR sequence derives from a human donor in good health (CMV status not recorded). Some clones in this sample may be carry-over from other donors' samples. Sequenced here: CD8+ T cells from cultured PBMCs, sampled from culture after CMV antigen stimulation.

DNA for the CDR3: TGTGCCAGCAGCTTGAGCGGGACCACAGATACGCAGTATCTT. Translating gives CASSLSGTTDTQYL. V gene TRBV7-6 combines with J gene TRBJ2-3; 7 bases agree with TRBD2. V dropped 3 bases and J dropped 2; count of bases not matched to a gene: 2. CDR3 length: 14 amino acids. The V gene's germline CDR1 is SGHVS and CDR2 FNYEAQ.